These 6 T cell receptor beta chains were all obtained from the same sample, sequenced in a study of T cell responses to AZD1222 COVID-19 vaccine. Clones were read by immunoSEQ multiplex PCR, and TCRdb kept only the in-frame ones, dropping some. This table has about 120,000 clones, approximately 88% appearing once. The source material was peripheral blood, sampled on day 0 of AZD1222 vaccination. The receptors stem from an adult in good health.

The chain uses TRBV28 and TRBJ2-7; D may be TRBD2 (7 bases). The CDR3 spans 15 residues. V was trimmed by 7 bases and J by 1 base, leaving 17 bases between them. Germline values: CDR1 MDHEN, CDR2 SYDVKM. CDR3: CASTLAGGQSYEQYF. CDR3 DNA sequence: TGTGCCAGCACCCTCGCCGGGGGGCAATCCTACGAGCAGTACTTC. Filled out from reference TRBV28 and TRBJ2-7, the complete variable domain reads DVKVTQSSRYLVKRTGEKVFLECVQDMDHENMFWYRQDPGLGLRLIYFSYDVKMKEKGDIPEGYSVSREKKERFSLILESASTNQTSMYLCASTLAGGQSYEQYFGPGTRLTVT.

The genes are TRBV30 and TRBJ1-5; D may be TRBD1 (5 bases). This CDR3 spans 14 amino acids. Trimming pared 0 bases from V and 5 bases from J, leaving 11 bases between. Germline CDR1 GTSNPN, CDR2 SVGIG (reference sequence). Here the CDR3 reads CAWSVGQGHQPQHF. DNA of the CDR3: TGTGCCTGGAGTGTAGGGCAGGGCCATCAGCCCCAGCATTTT.

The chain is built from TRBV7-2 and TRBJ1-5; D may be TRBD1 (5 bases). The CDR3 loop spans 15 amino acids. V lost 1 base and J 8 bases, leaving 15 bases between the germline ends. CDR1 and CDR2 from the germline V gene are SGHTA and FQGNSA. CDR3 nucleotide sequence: TGTGCCAGCAGCTTAGAGTCAGGTGGGGGTAAGCCCCAGCATTTT. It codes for CASSLESGGGKPQHF. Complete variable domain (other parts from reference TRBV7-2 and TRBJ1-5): GAGVSQSPSNKVTEKGKDVELRCDPISGHTALYWYRQSLGQGLEFLIYFQGNSAPDKSGLPSDRFSAERTGGSVSTLTIQRTQQEDSAVYLCASSLESGGGKPQHFGDGTRLSIL.

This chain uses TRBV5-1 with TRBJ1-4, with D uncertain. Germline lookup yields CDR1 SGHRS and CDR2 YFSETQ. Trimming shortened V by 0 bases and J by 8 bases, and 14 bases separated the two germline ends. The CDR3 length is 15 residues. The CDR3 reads CASSLAGLLGEKLFF. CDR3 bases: TGCGCCAGCAGCTTGGCCGGGCTCCTAGGGGAAAAACTGTTTTTT.

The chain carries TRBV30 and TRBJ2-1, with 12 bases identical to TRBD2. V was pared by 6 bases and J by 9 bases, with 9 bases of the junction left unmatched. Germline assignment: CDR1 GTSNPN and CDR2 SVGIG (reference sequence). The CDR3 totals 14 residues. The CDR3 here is CACRASGRAGEQFF. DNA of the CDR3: TGTGCCTGCCGGGCTAGCGGGAGGGCCGGTGAGCAGTTCTTC.

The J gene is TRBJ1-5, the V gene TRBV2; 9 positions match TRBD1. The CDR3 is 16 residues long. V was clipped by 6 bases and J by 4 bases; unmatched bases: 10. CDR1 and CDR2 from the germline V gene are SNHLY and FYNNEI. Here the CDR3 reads CASRFDRGMTNQPQHF. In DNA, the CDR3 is TGTGCCAGCAGGTTCGACAGGGGGATGACAAATCAGCCCCAGCATTTT.